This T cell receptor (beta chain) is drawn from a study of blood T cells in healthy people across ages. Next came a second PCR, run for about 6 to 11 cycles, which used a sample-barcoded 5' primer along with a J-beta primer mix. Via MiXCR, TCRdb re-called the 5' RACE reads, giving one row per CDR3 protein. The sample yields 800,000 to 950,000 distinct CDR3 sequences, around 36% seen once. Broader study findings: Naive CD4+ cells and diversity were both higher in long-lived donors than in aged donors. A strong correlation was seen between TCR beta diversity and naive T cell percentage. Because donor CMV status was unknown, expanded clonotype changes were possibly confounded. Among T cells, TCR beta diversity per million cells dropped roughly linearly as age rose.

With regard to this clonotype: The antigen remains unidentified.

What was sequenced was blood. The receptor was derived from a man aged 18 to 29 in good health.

The DNA of the CDR3 is TGTGCCAGCAGCTTACGTCCAGCGAAGTACAATGAGCAGTTCTTC. As protein: CASSLRPAKYNEQFF. The chain joins TRBV7-3 to TRBJ2-1, with D unclear. The CDR3 length is 15 residues. V was clipped by 2 bases and J by 4 bases, with 12 bases between them. The germline gives CDR1 SGHTA, CDR2 FQGTGA.